Listed here are 30 T cell receptor beta chains from one sample, sequenced in a study of T cell repertoires in cytomegalovirus infection. TCRdb processed the reads anew with MiXCR; each CDR3 protein has one entry. The sample consists of 380,000 or so distinct CDR3 sequences, about 35% of them appearing once. The antigens of these receptors remain unknown. Here the sequenced sample was cultured PBMCs, taken from culture after CMV antigen stimulation. Every receptor here comes from a human donor in good health (CMV status not recorded). Some clones in this sample may be carry-over from other donors' samples.

The DNA of the CDR3 is TGTGCCAGCAGCTCGTTTGGCGGGAGCCAGTACAATGAGCAGTTCTTC. Residues: CASSSFGGSQYNEQFF. The chain has TRBV7-2 and TRBJ2-1; 7 bases align to TRBD2. Germline V gene lookup returns CDR1 SGHTA and CDR2 FQGNSA. The V gene end was trimmed by 4 bases and the J gene end by 4 bases; junction bases not matched to a gene: 10. CDR3 length: 16 residues.

This chain joins TRBV12-3 or TRBV12-4 and TRBJ1-5, with a possible D match to TRBD1 (5 bases). This CDR3 comprises 12 residues. V lost 3 bases and J 7 bases, leaving 7 bases between the germline ends. In nucleotides, the CDR3 is TGTGCCAGCAGTTTGGGGCCCCAGCCCCAGCATTTT. It codes for CASSLGPQPQHF.

The DNA of the CDR3 is TGTGCCAGCACCCCGTACTCTAACCCGGGACCCAAGTACTTC. This translates into CASTPYSNPGPKYF. The chain links TRBV7-9 to TRBJ2-5; the D gene could be TRBD1 or TRBD2 (5 bases each). The V end was cut by 7 bases, the J end by 12 bases, with 24 bases between. This CDR3 has 14 residues. Germline V gene lookup returns CDR1 SEHNR and CDR2 FQNEAQ (reference sequence).

At least ten counts were recorded for this clonotype. The chain combines TRBV7-2 with TRBJ2-2; D is perhaps TRBD2 (6 bases). The CDR3 runs 14 residues. The germline V gene encodes CDR1 SGHTA and CDR2 FQGNSA. The V gene lost 8 bases and the J gene lost 2 bases, with 12 bases spanning the gap. The DNA of the CDR3 is TGTGCCAGCGGCCCGGGACTCAACACCGGGGAGCTGTTTTTT. Protein: CASGPGLNTGELFF.

This clonotype turned up a few times. The chain carries TRBV19 and TRBJ1-1; 9 bases are shared with TRBD1. Germline trimming cut 5 bases from V and 8 bases from J; bases unmatched to any gene: 6. The CDR3 length is 13 residues. Germline CDR1 and CDR2: LNHDA and SQIVND (reference sequence). Written as DNA, the CDR3 is TGTGCCAGTAGTGTTGGACAGGGGCCAGAAGCTTTCTTT. Its translation: CASSVGQGPEAFF. The variable domain in full, with the rest retrieved from reference TRBV19 and TRBJ1-1, is DGGITQSPKYLFRKEGQNVTLSCEQNLNHDAMYWYRQDPGQGLRLIYYSQIVNDFQKGDIAEGYSVSREKKESFPLTVTSAQKNPTAFYLCASSVGQGPEAFFGQGTRLTVV.

This clonotype has more than one count but fewer than ten. The chain joins TRBV2 to TRBJ2-3; D is undetermined. Germline V lookup: CDR1 SNHLY, CDR2 FYNNEI. CDR3 length: 14 residues. Trimming pared 4 bases from V and 1 base from J, leaving 9 bases between. In nucleotides, the CDR3 is TGTGCCAGCAGTGCGGTTCTGGGCACAGATACGCAGTATTTT. Protein product: CASSAVLGTDTQYF.

This clonotype was seen more than once but under ten times. The chain recombines TRBV28 with TRBJ1-1; the D gene is possibly TRBD1 (6 bases). This CDR3 has 14 amino acids. Germline V gene sequence: CDR1 MDHEN, CDR2 SYDVKM. Trimming cost V 7 bases and J 4 bases, with 16 bases left between them. CDR3 nucleotides: TGTGCCAGCATACCCACAGGGACGGTCACTGAAGCTTTCTTT. It codes for CASIPTGTVTEAFF.

This rearrangement joins TRBV5-1 to TRBJ2-1, with a possible D match to TRBD2 (6 bases). Deletions cut 4 bases from V and 0 bases from J, with 17 bases between. The CDR3 loop spans 17 amino acids. Germline V gives CDR1 SGHRS, CDR2 YFSETQ. Here the CDR3 reads CASSRAVAGSSYNEQFF. The CDR3 DNA is TGCGCCAGCAGCCGGGCAGTTGCGGGGAGCTCCTACAATGAGCAGTTCTTC.

The chain recombines TRBV11-2 with TRBJ2-3, with 8 bases fitting TRBD2. V gave up 2 bases and J gave up 1 base; unmatched junction bases: 8. Germline values: CDR1 SGHAT, CDR2 FQNNGV. The CDR3 spans 17 residues. DNA for the CDR3: TGTGCCAGCAGCTTAAGGTCAGAGACTAGCGGCACAGATACGCAGTATTTT. Amino acids: CASSLRSETSGTDTQYF.

This clonotype turned up a few times. V is TRBV7-8 and J is TRBJ1-5; D might be TRBD1 (5 bases). Germline assignment: CDR1 SGHVS and CDR2 FQNEAQ. This CDR3 has 16 amino acids. The V gene lost 1 base and the J gene lost 4 bases, with 14 bases spanning the gap. The CDR3 coding sequence is TGTGCCAGCAGCTTAGAAGCAGGGACTGGGAATCAGCCCCAGCATTTT. Translated, it gives CASSLEAGTGNQPQHF. Full variable domain (rest looked up from reference TRBV7-8 and TRBJ1-5): GAGVSQSPRYKVAKRGQDVALRCDPISGHVSLFWYQQALGQGPEFLTYFQNEAQLDKSGLPSDRFFAERPEGSVSTLKIQRTQQEDSAVYLCASSLEAGTGNQPQHFGDGTRLSIL.

The J gene is TRBJ1-5, the V gene TRBV4-3; D is perhaps TRBD1 (6 bases). Germline V gene lookup returns CDR1 LGHNA and CDR2 YSLEER. V was cut by 0 bases and J by 5 bases, with 11 bases left in between. The CDR3 length is 15 residues. The CDR3: CASSQDLGGHQPQHF. For the CDR3, the DNA is TGCGCCAGCAGCCAAGATTTGGGGGGGCATCAGCCCCAGCATTTT.

The chain is built from TRBV18 and TRBJ2-5; no reliable D call. CDR1 is KGHSH and CDR2 is LQKENI in the germline V gene. V lost 0 bases and J 5 bases, leaving 13 bases between the germline ends. The CDR3 length is 15 residues. Written as DNA, the CDR3 is TGTGCCAGCTCACCACCACACGGCTCTGGGGAGACCCAGTACTTC. It is translated as CASSPPHGSGETQYF.

A single count supports this clonotype. V and J are TRBV20-1 and TRBJ1-5, with TRBD1 as a possible D gene (6 bases). Trimming shortened V by 1 base and J by 12 bases, and 16 bases separated the two germline ends. The CDR3 covers 13 residues. The germline CDR1 and CDR2 sequences are DFQATT and SNEGSKA (reference sequence). The CDR3 spells CSARVSGARRQHF. DNA of the CDR3: TGCAGTGCTAGAGTGTCAGGGGCCAGGCGCCAGCATTTT.

This clonotype turned up a few times. V and J are TRBV12-3 or TRBV12-4 and TRBJ1-6; no reliable D call. V dropped 3 bases and J dropped 15 bases, with 15 bases sitting between them. The CDR3 covers 13 residues. DNA for the CDR3: TGTGCCAGCAGTTTCTTAGGCGGGGATCGCCTCCACTTT. It translates to CASSFLGGDRLHF.

V is TRBV7-9 and J is TRBJ1-1, with 10 bases fitting TRBD1. This CDR3 contains 19 residues. Trimming cost V 4 bases and J 6 bases; bases outside gene matches: 20. Germline V gene data show CDR1 as SEHNR and CDR2 as FQNEAQ (reference sequence). CDR3 DNA sequence: TGTGCCAGCAGCTCCACTCGTTCGACAGGGGGCCCCTGGAGCCCTGAAGCTTTCTTT. Residues: CASSSTRSTGGPWSPEAFF.

The rearrangement links TRBV29-1 to TRBJ1-2; TRBD1 matches 11 bases. Germline V gene sequence: CDR1 SQVTM, CDR2 ANQGSEA. The CDR3 covers 13 residues. V lost 1 base, J lost 8 bases, and 3 bases stayed unmatched. CDR3 in amino acids: CSVEGTGGQGYTF. In DNA form, the CDR3 reads TGCAGCGTTGAAGGGACAGGGGGCCAAGGCTACACCTTC.

V usage is TRBV11-2 and J usage is TRBJ1-2, with D uncertain. The CDR3 contains 14 residues. Germline V gene data show CDR1 as SGHAT and CDR2 as FQNNGV. The V gene lost 5 bases and the J gene lost 7 bases, with 17 bases spanning the gap. The CDR3 nucleotides are TGTGCCAGCAGCCCCTTAAACGGGAGGGCTGGCTACACCTTC. Its protein product is CASSPLNGRAGYTF. Full variable domain (missing parts from reference TRBV11-2 and TRBJ1-2): EAGVAQSPRYKIIEKRQSVAFWCNPISGHATLYWYQQILGQGPKLLIQFQNNGVVDDSQLPKDRFSAERLKGVDSTLKIQPAKLEDSAVYLCASSPLNGRAGYTFGSGTRLTVV.

The chain joins TRBV11-2 to TRBJ2-1; TRBD2 might be the D (5 bases). V lost 5 bases, J lost 0 bases, and 17 bases lay in between. Germline lookup yields CDR1 SGHAT and CDR2 FQNNGV. This CDR3 spans 17 amino acids. The DNA for the CDR3 is TGTGCCAGCAGCCTCCCGAATTCGGGGAGCTCCTACAATGAGCAGTTCTTC. Translating it yields CASSLPNSGSSYNEQFF.

This clonotype was picked up many times. This chain links TRBV12-3 or TRBV12-4 with TRBJ1-3; D is undetermined. Trimming pared 3 bases from V and 0 bases from J, leaving 15 bases between. The CDR3 runs to 17 residues. This chain's CDR3 is CASSLGRTAISGNTIYF. The CDR3 DNA follows: TGTGCCAGCAGTTTGGGAAGGACCGCCATCTCTGGAAACACCATATATTTT.

V gene TRBV2 combines with J gene TRBJ2-3; 8 positions agree with TRBD2. Germline CDR1 is SNHLY and CDR2 is FYNNEI. V gave up 11 bases and J gave up 8 bases; unmatched junction bases: 9. This CDR3 has 12 amino acids. The CDR3 sequence: CAGGLVGATQYF. The CDR3 bases are TGTGCCGGGGGACTAGTAGGAGCTACGCAGTATTTT.

A few counts support this clonotype. The CDR3 is CASSYRDPGSSEQFF. DNA of the CDR3: TGTGCCAGCAGTTATAGGGACCCGGGGAGTAGTGAGCAGTTCTTC. V usage is TRBV6-5 and J usage is TRBJ2-1, with D perhaps TRBD1 or TRBD2 (5 bases each). Germline V gene sequence: CDR1 MNHEY, CDR2 SVGAGI. The V gene lost 3 bases and the J gene lost 9 bases, with 18 bases spanning the gap. The CDR3 length is 15 residues.

This clonotype was observed a handful of times. The V call is TRBV4-1, the J call TRBJ2-1, with 12 bases that match TRBD2. The germline gives CDR1 MGHRA, CDR2 YSYEKL. CDR3 size: 15 residues. With 5 bases clipped from V and 7 bases from J, the junction kept 6 bases outside the gene matches. The CDR3 sequence: CASSSRTSGINEQFF. DNA of the CDR3: TGCGCCAGCAGCTCGAGGACTAGCGGGATTAATGAGCAGTTCTTC.

This clonotype was seen only once. One end of the junction varies from germline; a read error may be responsible. In DNA, the CDR3 is TGTGCCAGCAGCCAAGTTGGACCCAGCTTAGAGTACCAAGAGACCCAGTACTTC. Translating gives CASSQVGPSLEYQETQYF. V gene TRBV4-1 combines with J gene TRBJ2-5; D is undetermined. The CDR3 runs 18 residues. From germline, CDR1 is MGHRA and CDR2 YSYEKL.

This clonotype turned up a few times. This sequence joins TRBV10-2 and TRBJ1-2; a weak D match, TRBD1 (6 bases). Deletions cut 2 bases from V and 4 bases from J, with 11 bases between. The CDR3 is 14 amino acids. Germline CDR1 WSHSY, CDR2 SAAADI. This CDR3 is CASSEGGPAYGYTF. The DNA of the CDR3 is TGCGCCAGCAGTGAGGGGGGGCCGGCCTATGGCTACACCTTC.

Comments on this clonotype: This CDR3 is missing its conserved last phenylalanine or tryptophan, likely due to a read error. The chain combines TRBV7-2 with TRBJ2-2; tentatively, D is TRBD2 (5 bases). Between the trimmed V and J ends, which lost 2 bases and 2 bases, there was a span of 15 bases. This CDR3 has 17 residues. Germline V CDR1 and CDR2: SGHTA, FQGNSA. The chain's CDR3 is CASSLTPGAANTGELFL. Here the CDR3 DNA reads TGTGCCAGCAGCTTAACCCCCGGAGCGGCCAACACCGGGGAGCTGTTTTTG.

This clonotype is a singleton in its sample. This rearrangement joins TRBV19 to TRBJ1-1; D perhaps matches TRBD1 (5 bases). With 9 bases removed from V and 11 bases from J, the gap between germline ends came to 22 bases. Germline V CDR1 and CDR2: LNHDA, SQIVND (reference sequence). CDR3 length: 13 residues. CDR3 sequence: CASTLDRTSRAFF. The DNA of the CDR3 is TGTGCCAGCACGCTGGATCGGACAAGTAGGGCTTTCTTT. The full variable domain, rest sourced from reference TRBV19 and TRBJ1-1, is DGGITQSPKYLFRKEGQNVTLSCEQNLNHDAMYWYRQDPGQGLRLIYYSQIVNDFQKGDIAEGYSVSREKKESFPLTVTSAQKNPTAFYLCASTLDRTSRAFFGQGTRLTVV.

Details on this clonotype: The junction departs from the called germline gene at one end, perhaps through a read error. CDR3 bases: TGTGCCAGCAGCTCACGACTAGAACCCACAGATACGCAGTATTTT. The encoded protein is CASSSRLEPTDTQYF. This chain links TRBV5-3 with TRBJ2-3; a possible D gene is TRBD2 (6 bases). TRBV5-3 has ORF status, its function being uncertain. The CDR3 contains 15 residues.

At least ten counts were recorded for this clonotype. The V gene is TRBV4-1, the J gene TRBJ2-1, with 7 bases lining up with TRBD2. The junction had 11 bases not matched to a gene; V was cut back by 2 bases and J by 10 bases. The CDR3 runs 15 residues. The V gene's germline CDR1 is MGHRA and CDR2 YSYEKL. The CDR3 DNA reads as TGCGCCAGCAGCCAAACCCCTACTAGCGACTTGGAGCAGTTCTTC. Its translation is CASSQTPTSDLEQFF.

The chain joins TRBV24-1 to TRBJ2-3; D possibly matches TRBD1 or TRBD2 (5 bases each). CDR3 size: 17 residues. CDR1 is KGHDR and CDR2 is SFDVKD in the germline V gene. V lost 4 bases to trimming and J lost 2 bases, with 18 bases between them. The CDR3 DNA is TGTGCCACCAGTGACCCCGGACGGGACCCCTCCACAGATACGCAGTATTTT. Its translation is CATSDPGRDPSTDTQYF.

V is TRBV6-2 or TRBV6-3 and J is TRBJ2-5; TRBD2 agrees at 7 bases. Germline trimming cut 4 bases from V and 5 bases from J; bases unmatched to any gene: 10. CDR3 size: 15 residues. Germline loops: CDR1 MNHEY, CDR2 SVGEGT. CDR3 nucleotide sequence: TGTGCCAGCAGTTCCCCAAATGCGGGAGCGGAGACCCAGTACTTC. It codes for CASSSPNAGAETQYF.